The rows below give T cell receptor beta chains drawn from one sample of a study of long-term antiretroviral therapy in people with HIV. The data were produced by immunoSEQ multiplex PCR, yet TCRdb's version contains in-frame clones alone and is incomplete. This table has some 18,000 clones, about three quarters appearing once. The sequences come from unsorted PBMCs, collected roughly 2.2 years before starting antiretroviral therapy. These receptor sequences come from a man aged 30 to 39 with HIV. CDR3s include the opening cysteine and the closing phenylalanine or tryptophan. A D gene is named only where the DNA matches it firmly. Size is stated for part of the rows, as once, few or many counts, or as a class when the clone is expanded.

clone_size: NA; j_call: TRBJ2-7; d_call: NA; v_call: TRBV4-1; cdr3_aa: CASSQGRGRGYEQYF; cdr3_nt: TGCGCCAGCAGCCAAGGCCGCGGCAGGGGCTACGAGCAGTACTTC
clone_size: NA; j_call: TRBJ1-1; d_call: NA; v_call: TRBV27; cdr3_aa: CASRGLGNTEAFF; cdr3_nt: TGTGCCAGCAGAGGCTTGGGGAACACTGAAGCTTTCTTT
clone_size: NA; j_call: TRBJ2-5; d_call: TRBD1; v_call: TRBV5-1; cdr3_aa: CASSERTGRETQYF; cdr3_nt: TGCGCCAGCAGCGAGAGGACAGGGCGAGAGACCCAGTACTTC
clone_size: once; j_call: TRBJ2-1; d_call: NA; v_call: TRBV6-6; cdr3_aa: CASSYSGRGGYNEQFF; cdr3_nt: TGTGCCAGCAGTTACTCGGGCAGGGGGGGTTACAATGAGCAGTTCTTC
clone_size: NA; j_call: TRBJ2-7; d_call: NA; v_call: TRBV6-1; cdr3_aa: CASSEGARGFYYEQYF; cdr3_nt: TGTGCCAGCAGTGAAGGAGCTAGGGGGTTTTACTACGAGCAGTACTTC
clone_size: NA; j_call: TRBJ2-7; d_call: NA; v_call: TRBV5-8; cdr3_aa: CASSRAGSNSYEQYF; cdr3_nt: TGTGCCAGCAGCCGAGCGGGCTCCAACTCCTACGAGCAGTACTTC
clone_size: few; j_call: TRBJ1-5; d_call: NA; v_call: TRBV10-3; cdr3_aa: CAISEPGEGNQPQHF; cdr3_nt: TGTGCCATCAGTGAGCCAGGGGAGGGCAATCAGCCCCAGCATTTT
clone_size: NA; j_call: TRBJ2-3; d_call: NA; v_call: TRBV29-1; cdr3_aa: CSVEGGQYTQYF; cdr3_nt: TGCAGCGTTGAAGGTGGGCAGTATACGCAGTATTTT
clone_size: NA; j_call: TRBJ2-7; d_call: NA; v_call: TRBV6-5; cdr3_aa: CASSYSTRAHEQYF; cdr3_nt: TGTGCCAGCAGTTACTCGACCAGGGCCCACGAGCAGTACTTC
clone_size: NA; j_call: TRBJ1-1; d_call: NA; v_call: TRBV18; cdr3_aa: CASSPAGTRLNTEAFF; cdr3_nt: TGTGCCAGCTCACCAGCGGGAACCAGGCTGAACACTGAAGCTTTCTTT
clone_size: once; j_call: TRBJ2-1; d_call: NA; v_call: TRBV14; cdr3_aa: CASISERGTGPEQFF; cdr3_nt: TGTGCCAGCATCTCAGAGCGCGGGACGGGACCCGAGCAGTTCTTC
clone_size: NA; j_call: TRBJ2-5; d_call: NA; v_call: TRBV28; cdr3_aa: CASKAGQETQYF; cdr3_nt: TGTGCCAGCAAGGCAGGACAAGAGACCCAGTACTTC
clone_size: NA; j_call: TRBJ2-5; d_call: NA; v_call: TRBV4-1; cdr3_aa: CASSQESGGQETQYF; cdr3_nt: TGCGCCAGCAGCCAAGAATCTGGAGGCCAAGAGACCCAGTACTTC
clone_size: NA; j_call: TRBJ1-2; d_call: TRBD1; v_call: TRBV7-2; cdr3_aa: CASSSGQGYGYTF; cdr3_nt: TGTGCCAGCAGCTCAGGACAGGGATATGGCTACACCTTC
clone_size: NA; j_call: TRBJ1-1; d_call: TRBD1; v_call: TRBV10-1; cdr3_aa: CASSESQWDRVAANTEAFF; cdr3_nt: TGCGCCAGCAGTGAGTCGCAGTGGGACAGGGTGGCAGCGAACACTGAAGCTTTCTTT
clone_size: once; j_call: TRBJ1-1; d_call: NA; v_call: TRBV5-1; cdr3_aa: CASSLGTIAFF; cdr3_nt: TGCGCCAGCAGCTTAGGTACAATCGCTTTCTTT
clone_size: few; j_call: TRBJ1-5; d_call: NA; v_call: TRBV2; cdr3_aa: CASSRGGSQPQHF; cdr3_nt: TGTGCCAGCAGTAGGGGAGGGTCTCAGCCCCAGCATTTT
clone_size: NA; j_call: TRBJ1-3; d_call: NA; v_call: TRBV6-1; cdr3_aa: CACNLGVSGNTIYF; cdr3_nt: TGTGCCTGCAATTTAGGGGTGTCTGGAAACACCATATATTTT
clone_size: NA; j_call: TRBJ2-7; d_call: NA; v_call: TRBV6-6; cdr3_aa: CASSWDGTYEQYF; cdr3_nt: TGTGCCAGCAGTTGGGACGGGACCTACGAGCAGTACTTC
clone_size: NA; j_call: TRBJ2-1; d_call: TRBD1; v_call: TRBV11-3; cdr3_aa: CASSGRGQGYNEQFF; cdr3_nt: TGTGCCAGCAGCGGACGGGGACAGGGGTACAATGAGCAGTTCTTC
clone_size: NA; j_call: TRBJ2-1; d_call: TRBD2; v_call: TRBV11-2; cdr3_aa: CASSSQLAGSLNEQFF; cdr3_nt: TGTGCCAGCAGCTCCCAGCTAGCGGGTTCCCTCAATGAGCAGTTCTTC
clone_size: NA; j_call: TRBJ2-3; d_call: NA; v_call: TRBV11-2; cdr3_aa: CASSLLRGGSTDTQYF; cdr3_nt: TGTGCCAGCAGCTTACTACGCGGGGGCAGCACAGATACGCAGTATTTT
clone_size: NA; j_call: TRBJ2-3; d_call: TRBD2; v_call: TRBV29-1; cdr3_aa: CSVGHSSAGGGDTQYF; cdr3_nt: TGCAGCGTTGGTCACTCTTCGGCGGGAGGGGGGGATACGCAGTATTTT
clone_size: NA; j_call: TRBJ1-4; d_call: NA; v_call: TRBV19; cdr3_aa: CASSIVGGVTKLFF; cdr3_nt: TGTGCCAGTAGTATAGTAGGTGGTGTAACAAAACTGTTTTTT
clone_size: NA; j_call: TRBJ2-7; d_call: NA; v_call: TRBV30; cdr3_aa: CAWSVFGTQGEQYF; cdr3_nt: TGTGCCTGGAGTGTATTCGGGACCCAAGGGGAGCAGTACTTC
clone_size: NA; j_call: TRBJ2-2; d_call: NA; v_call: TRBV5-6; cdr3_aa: CASSPPPDPHTGELFF; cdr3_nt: TGTGCCAGCAGCCCCCCCCCGGACCCACACACCGGGGAGCTGTTTTTT
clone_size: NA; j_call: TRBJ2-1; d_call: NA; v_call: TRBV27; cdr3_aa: CASSRRAQGLYNEQFF; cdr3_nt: TGTGCCAGCAGTCGCAGAGCACAGGGCCTTTACAATGAGCAGTTCTTC
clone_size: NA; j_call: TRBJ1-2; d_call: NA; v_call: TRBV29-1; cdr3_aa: CSVEDPRQAGGNYGYTF; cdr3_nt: TGCAGCGTTGAAGATCCCAGACAGGCGGGCGGGAACTATGGCTACACCTTC
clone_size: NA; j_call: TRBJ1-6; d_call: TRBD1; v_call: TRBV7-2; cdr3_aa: CASSPRTGDSPLHF; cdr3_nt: TGTGCCAGCAGCCCCCGGACAGGAGATTCACCCCTCCACTTT
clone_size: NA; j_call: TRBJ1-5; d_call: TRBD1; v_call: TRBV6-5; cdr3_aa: CASSPHRGPQPQHF; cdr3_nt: TGTGCCAGCAGTCCACACAGGGGGCCCCAGCCCCAGCATTTT
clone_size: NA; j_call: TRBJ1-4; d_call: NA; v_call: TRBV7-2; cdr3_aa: CASSPRVPGRFGNEKLFF; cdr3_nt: TGTGCCAGCAGCCCTAGGGTTCCAGGGCGGTTTGGAAATGAAAAACTGTTTTTT
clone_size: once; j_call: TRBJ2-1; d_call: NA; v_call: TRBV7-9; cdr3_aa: CASSFGTPNEQFF; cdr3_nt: TGTGCCAGCAGCTTTGGGACACCCAATGAGCAGTTCTTC
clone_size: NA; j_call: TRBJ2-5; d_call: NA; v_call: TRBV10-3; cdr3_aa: CAISPGTGETQYF; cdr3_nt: TGTGCCATCAGCCCAGGGACTGGAGAGACCCAGTACTTC
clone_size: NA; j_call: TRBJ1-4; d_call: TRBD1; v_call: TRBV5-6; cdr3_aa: CASSFRDRANEKLFF; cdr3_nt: TGTGCCAGCAGCTTTAGGGACAGGGCTAATGAAAAACTGTTTTTT
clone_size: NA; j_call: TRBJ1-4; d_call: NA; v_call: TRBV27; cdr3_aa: CASSLAPSATNEKLFF; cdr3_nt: TGTGCCAGCAGTCTGGCCCCGTCTGCAACTAATGAAAAACTGTTTTTT
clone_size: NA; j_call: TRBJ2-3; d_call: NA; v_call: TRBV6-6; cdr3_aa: CASTDSKGNTQYF; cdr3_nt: TGTGCCAGCACCGACTCGAAGGGAAATACGCAGTATTTT
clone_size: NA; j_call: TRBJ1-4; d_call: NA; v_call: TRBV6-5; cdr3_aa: CASSYLTTNEKLFF; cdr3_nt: TGTGCCAGCAGTTACCTGACAACTAATGAAAAACTGTTTTTT
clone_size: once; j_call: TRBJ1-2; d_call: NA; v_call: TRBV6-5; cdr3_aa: CASSYSGMGGYTF; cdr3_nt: TGTGCCAGCAGTTACAGCGGTATGGGAGGCTACACCTTC
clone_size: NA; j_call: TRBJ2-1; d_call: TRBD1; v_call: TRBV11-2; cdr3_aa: CASSLGRQGFGQFF; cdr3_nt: TGTGCCAGCAGCTTAGGCCGACAGGGCTTCGGGCAGTTCTTC
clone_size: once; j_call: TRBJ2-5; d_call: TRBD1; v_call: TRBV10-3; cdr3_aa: CAIAKGQQETQYF; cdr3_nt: TGTGCCATTGCGAAGGGACAGCAAGAGACCCAGTACTTC
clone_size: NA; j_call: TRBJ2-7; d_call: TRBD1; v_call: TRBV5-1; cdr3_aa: CASSQLSGTGAEQYF; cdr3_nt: TGCGCCAGCAGCCAACTGTCCGGGACAGGGGCCGAGCAGTACTTC
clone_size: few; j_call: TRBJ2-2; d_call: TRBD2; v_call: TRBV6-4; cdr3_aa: CASSSGSTGELFF; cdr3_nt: TGTGCCAGCAGTAGCGGGAGCACCGGGGAGCTGTTTTTT
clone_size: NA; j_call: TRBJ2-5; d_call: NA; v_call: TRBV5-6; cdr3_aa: CASSLGVRETQYF; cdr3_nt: TGTGCCAGCAGCCTAGGGGTAAGAGAGACCCAGTACTTC